The clone carrying this T cell receptor (beta chain) was detected ten times or more. The germline CDR1 and CDR2 sequences are SQVTM and ANQGSEA. Trimming stripped 4 bases from V and 4 bases from J, with 16 bases between. The CDR3 extends over 14 amino acids. From RNA transcripts, TCR beta CDR3 regions were amplified. The HTBI primer set was used in a first-round RT-PCR of the TCR CDR3. Each CDR3 protein gets one entry after TCRdb re-called the multiplex PCR reads with MiXCR. There are about 760,000 distinct CDR3 sequences in the sample; approximately 36% occur only once, and roughly 31% lies in the top ten. The data originate from a study of T cells in Graves' hyperthyroidism and ophthalmopathy.

The sequence came from a woman in her thirties or forties with Graves' hyperthyroidism. The V gene is TRBV29-1, the J gene TRBJ1-1, with D tentatively TRBD1 (5 bases). The sample comprised blood. CDR3 protein: CSVGPGTLGTEAFF. The CDR3 DNA is TGCAGCGTTGGCCCCGGGACCCTGGGCACTGAAGCTTTCTTT.